A single sample is the source of the 29 T cell receptor beta chains below, sequenced in a study of identical twins. TCRdb called the 5' RACE reads again in MiXCR, with one record for every CDR3 protein. The table records roughly 280,000 distinct CDR3 sequences, nearly 9.5% of them present only once. This sample also belongs to another study, concerning yellow fever vaccine responses in identical twins.

Material: CD8+ T cells sorted from blood. Source of these receptors: a woman aged 18-29 years in good health.

This rearrangement joins TRBV10-3 to TRBJ2-5; 10 positions agree with TRBD2. Per the germline V gene, CDR1 is ENHRY and CDR2 is SYGVKD. The CDR3 sequence is 18 residues long. V was pared by 6 bases and J by 1 base, with 14 bases of the junction left unmatched. The chain's CDR3 is CAISDLAGAERSQETQYF. The CDR3 DNA reads TGTGCCATCAGCGACCTAGCGGGAGCTGAACGATCCCAAGAGACCCAGTACTTC.

As regards this clonotype: This sequence may be a read error, since a much larger clone differs from it by one base. The chain uses TRBV15 and TRBJ2-2, with 7 bases fitting TRBD1. The CDR3 loop spans 14 amino acids. Per the germline V gene, CDR1 is LNHNV and CDR2 is YYDKDF (reference sequence). V lost 5 bases to trimming and J lost 11 bases; unmatched junction nucleotides: 11. The CDR3 nucleotides are TGTGCCACCAGCCGACAGGGCAGACTCCGCGAGCTGTTTTTT. This translates into CATSRQGRLRELFF.

This clonotype was found many times. This chain's CDR3 is CASSQDPATYEQYF. The CDR3 DNA sequence: TGCGCCAGCAGCCAAGATCCGGCGACGTACGAGCAGTACTTC. The rearrangement joins TRBV4-3 to TRBJ2-7; D is uncertain. Germline V CDR1 and CDR2: LGHNA, YSLEER. The CDR3 sequence is 14 residues long. Trimming removed 0 bases at V and 4 bases at J, with 10 bases between.

Only a few counts were recorded for this clonotype. The chain couples TRBV6-4 to TRBJ2-3; no reliable D call. Germline-derived CDR1 and CDR2 are MRHNA and SNTAGT. The V end was cut by 0 bases, the J end by 0 bases, with 4 bases between. The CDR3 loop spans 14 amino acids. The CDR3 region has the DNA TGTGCCAGCAGTGACTCGGTTAGCACAGATACGCAGTATTTT. This translates into CASSDSVSTDTQYF.

The sample holds a few counts of this clonotype. CDR3 nucleotides: TGTGCCAGCAGCCAAGAGCCCCGGGACACCCTAGGGGACTACGAGCAGTACTTC. This translates into CASSQEPRDTLGDYEQYF. The rearrangement uses TRBV4-2 and TRBJ2-7; D perhaps matches TRBD1 (6 bases). The CDR3 is 18 residues long. Germline V lookup: CDR1 LGHNA, CDR2 YNFKEQ. V lost 0 bases to trimming and J lost 3 bases, with 21 bases between them.

This clonotype was observed a handful of times. V is TRBV7-2 and J is TRBJ2-5; D may correspond to TRBD1 or TRBD2 (5 bases each). The CDR3 totals 17 residues. The germline V and J ends were trimmed by 5 bases and 4 bases, with 23 bases remaining between them. Germline V gene lookup returns CDR1 SGHTA and CDR2 FQGNSA. CDR3 sequence (DNA): TGTGCCAGCAGCCCTATACCCCCCGGGGCTGGGGTAGAGACCCAGTACTTC. As protein: CASSPIPPGAGVETQYF.

Many counts were recorded for this clonotype. The chain recombines TRBV9 with TRBJ1-1; D gene ambiguous. CDR3 length: 15 amino acids. Germline V gene data show CDR1 as SGDLS and CDR2 as YYNGEE. V shed 4 bases and J shed 0 bases, with 13 bases lying between them. Written as DNA, the CDR3 is TGTGCCAGCAGCCCAGATCAGAGACTGAACACTGAAGCTTTCTTT. Its protein product is CASSPDQRLNTEAFF. Based on the CDR3 plus reference TRBV9 and TRBJ1-1, the full variable domain is DSGVTQTPKHLITATGQRVTLRCSPRSGDLSVYWYQQSLDQGLQFLIQYYNGEERAKGNILERFSAQQFPDLHSELNLSSLELGDSALYFCASSPDQRLNTEAFFGQGTRLTVV.

The chain employs TRBV30 and TRBJ1-2, with a possible D match to TRBD1 (5 bases). This CDR3 comprises 13 residues. Germline-derived CDR1 and CDR2 are GTSNPN and SVGIG (reference sequence). V was shortened by 5 bases and J by 6 bases, with 16 bases between the two germline ends. The CDR3 sequence is CAWFLRDLDGYTF. The DNA for the CDR3 is TGTGCCTGGTTCCTCCGGGACCTAGATGGCTACACCTTC. Combining the CDR3 with reference TRBV30 and TRBJ1-2 gives the whole variable domain SQTIHQWPATLVQPVGSPLSLECTVEGTSNPNLYWYRQAAGRGLQLLFYSVGIGQISSEVPQNLSASRPQDRQFILSSKKLLLSDSGFYLCAWFLRDLDGYTFGSGTRLTVV.

In DNA, the CDR3 is TGTGCCAGCAGCCCTCAAACCGGGCCTGGCAATGAGCAGTTCTTC. It translates to CASSPQTGPGNEQFF. V gene TRBV12-3 or TRBV12-4 combines with J gene TRBJ2-1; D gene ambiguous. V lost 6 bases and J lost 6, with 18 bases in between. The CDR3 loop spans 15 amino acids.

The chain joins TRBV7-3 to TRBJ2-1; 8 bases map to TRBD1. Germline V gene data show CDR1 as SGHTA and CDR2 as FQGTGA. Trimming removed 0 bases from V and 5 bases from J; junction bases left unmatched: 3. This CDR3 is 15 amino acids long. CDR3 protein: CASSLTPGGNNEQFF. CDR3 sequence (DNA): TGTGCCAGCAGCTTAACCCCAGGGGGCAACAATGAGCAGTTCTTC.

This clonotype showed up many times. This CDR3 is CASSAQDRHQETQYF. As DNA, the CDR3 is TGTGCCAGCAGCGCACAAGACAGACACCAAGAGACCCAGTACTTC. The J gene is TRBJ2-5, the V gene TRBV7-9, with D possibly TRBD1 on 5 matching bases. V lost 5 bases to trimming and J lost 0 bases, with 13 bases between them. Germline lookup yields CDR1 SEHNR and CDR2 FQNEAQ (reference sequence). This CDR3 region has 15 residues.

This clonotype has a handful of counts. V and J are TRBV6-5 and TRBJ1-3, with TRBD1 matching 9 bases. Germline V gene data show CDR1 as MNHEY and CDR2 as SVGAGI. This CDR3 region has 15 residues. V shed 4 bases, J shed 0 bases, and the junction held 1 base outside the gene matches. The CDR3 bases are TGTGCCAGCAGTTTGACAGGGGGCTCTGGAAACACCATATATTTT. This encodes CASSLTGGSGNTIYF.

The genes are TRBV5-5 and TRBJ2-1, with 12 bases lining up with TRBD2. After removal of 6 bases from V and 7 bases from J, the junction contained 8 bases not matched to a gene. This CDR3 has 15 residues. CDR1 is SGHKS, CDR2 YYEKEE, per germline (reference sequence). CDR3 residues: CASINVGTSGNEQFF. CDR3 DNA sequence: TGTGCCAGCATCAACGTGGGGACTAGCGGGAATGAGCAGTTCTTC.

About this clonotype: A read error may explain this, as a much larger clone is one base away. The chain uses TRBV10-3 and TRBJ1-4; D not resolved. The germline V gene encodes CDR1 ENHRY and CDR2 SYGVKD. The CDR3 sequence is 15 residues long. Here the CDR3 reads CAISDGSGTNEKLIF. CDR3 bases: TGTGCCATCAGTGATGGGTCAGGCACTAATGAAAAACTGATTTTT.

This clonotype was seen at least ten times. No DNA is shown, since the ends of the CDR3 on it are uncertain; the CDR3 is the one TCRdb lists. The rearrangement joins TRBV10-1 to TRBJ2-1; the tabulated D call, TRBD1, remains unverified against the DNA. CDR1 is WNHNN and CDR2 is SYGVQD in the germline V gene (reference sequence). Inclusive of both ends, the CDR3 amounts to 13 amino acids. Here the CDR3 reads CASILDRNNEQFF.

This clonotype has more than one count but fewer than ten. The V call is TRBV7-8, the J call TRBJ1-1; weak D call: TRBD1 (5 bases). Trimming pared 0 bases from V and 7 bases from J, leaving 6 bases between. The CDR3 has 12 residues. Germline lookup yields CDR1 SGHVS and CDR2 FQNEAQ. CDR3 protein: CASSLAQGEAFF. The CDR3 nucleotides read TGTGCCAGCAGCTTAGCTCAGGGTGAAGCTTTCTTT. The full variable domain, completed using reference TRBV7-8 and TRBJ1-1, is GAGVSQSPRYKVAKRGQDVALRCDPISGHVSLFWYQQALGQGPEFLTYFQNEAQLDKSGLPSDRFFAERPEGSVSTLKIQRTQQEDSAVYLCASSLAQGEAFFGQGTRLTVV.

This clonotype was detected a few times. The J gene is TRBJ1-4, the V gene TRBV7-8, with 8 positions matching TRBD1. CDR1 and CDR2 (germline): SGHVS, FQNEAQ. The CDR3 has 16 amino acids. The V gene end was trimmed by 4 bases and the J gene end by 1 base; junction bases not matched to a gene: 5. The CDR3 DNA follows: TGTGCCAGCAGCTCGACAGGGGTGGTAACTAATGAAAAACTGTTTTTT. Translating it yields CASSSTGVVTNEKLFF.

This clonotype was seen repeatedly, ten times or more. DNA of the CDR3: TGTGCCAGCAGCAACACGGGGGGCATTCAGTACTTC. Its translation is CASSNTGGIQYF. The chain employs TRBV5-6 and TRBJ2-4, with 7 bases lining up with TRBD2. The CDR3 totals 12 residues. Germline values: CDR1 SGHDT, CDR2 YYEEEE. J was trimmed by 9 bases and V by 4 bases; bases with no gene match: 4. Supplemented by reference TRBV5-6 and TRBJ2-4, the full variable domain reads DAGVTQSPTHLIKTRGQQVTLRCSPKSGHDTVSWYQQALGQGPQFIFQYYEEEERQRGNFPDRFSGHQFPNYSSELNVNALLLGDSALYLCASSNTGGIQYFGAGTRLSVL.

The chain has TRBV29-1 and TRBJ1-1; the match to TRBD1 covers 7 bases. J was trimmed by 1 base and V by 1 base; bases with no gene match: 12. Germline V gene sequence: CDR1 SQVTM, CDR2 ANQGSEA. CDR3 length: 17 amino acids. The CDR3 coding sequence is TGCAGCGTTGAAGGAGGAGGGGGCGTTTCAAGGAACACTGAAGCTTTCTTT. Translating it yields CSVEGGGGVSRNTEAFF.

The chain has TRBV7-9 and TRBJ2-7; D is unclear. Trimming left V 5 bases short and J 5 bases short, with 7 bases between. This CDR3 is built from 11 residues. CDR1 and CDR2 from the germline V gene are SEHNR and FQNEAQ (reference sequence). The CDR3 region is CASSRNDEQYF. The CDR3 DNA follows: TGTGCCAGCAGCCGTAATGACGAGCAGTACTTC.

The CDR3 loop reads CASSQGLAEEQFF. CDR3 nucleotide sequence: TGTGCCAGCAGCCAGGGACTAGCGGAGGAACAGTTCTTC. This rearrangement joins TRBV11-3 to TRBJ2-1, with 11 bases that match TRBD2. The CDR3 extends over 13 amino acids. Germline V gene data show CDR1 as SGHNT and CDR2 as YENEEA. V trimming: 5 bases; J trimming: 13 bases; junction bases outside the gene matches: 7.

V usage is TRBV28 and J usage is TRBJ2-7; D remains ambiguous. This CDR3 is built from 11 residues. Trimming removed 8 bases at V and 2 bases at J, with 7 bases between. Germline V lookup: CDR1 MDHEN, CDR2 SYDVKM. For the CDR3, the DNA is TGTGCCAGCGCGGACGCCTACGAGCAGTACTTC. This sequence encodes CASADAYEQYF.

In this sample, this clonotype turned up a few times. This chain connects TRBV29-1 to TRBJ2-7; TRBD1 aligns across 7 bases. The germline V gene has CDR1 SQVTM and CDR2 ANQGSEA. V shed 4 bases and J 2 bases; nucleotides not matched to a gene: 2. The CDR3 contains 12 residues. The chain's CDR3 is CSVVQGPYEQYF. The CDR3, as DNA: TGCAGCGTTGTACAGGGGCCCTACGAGCAGTACTTC.

This clonotype was recorded a few times. The chain employs TRBV7-9 and TRBJ1-1, with TRBD1 identical over 11 bases. The V segment lost 5 bases and the J segment 10 bases; nucleotides outside the gene matches: 6. The CDR3 is made up of 13 amino acids. CDR1 and CDR2 from the germline V gene are SEHNR and FQNEAQ (reference sequence). CDR3 protein: CASSPPGTGGAFF. The CDR3 DNA reads as TGTGCCAGCAGCCCCCCCGGGACAGGGGGAGCTTTCTTT.

There are many counts of this clonotype. The V gene is TRBV7-9, the J gene TRBJ2-5, with D perhaps matching TRBD2 (6 bases). The CDR3 loop spans 14 amino acids. V dropped 4 bases and J dropped 4 bases, with 13 bases sitting between them. Germline CDR1 reads SEHNR; CDR2 reads FQNEAQ (reference sequence). CDR3 nucleotides: TGTGCCAGCAGCTCCCCCGGGGGTCGAGAGACCCAGTACTTC. Residues: CASSSPGGRETQYF.

This clonotype was seen repeatedly, ten times or more. The chain employs TRBV5-6 and TRBJ2-1, with D perhaps matching TRBD1 (6 bases). This CDR3 spans 12 amino acids. The V gene lost 1 base and the J gene lost 12 bases, with 11 bases spanning the gap. Germline CDR1 reads SGHDT; CDR2 reads YYEEEE. CDR3 in DNA: TGTGCCAGCAGCTTGAGTATAGGGGGGCAGTTCTTC. The encoded protein is CASSLSIGGQFF.

This clonotype showed up many times. The gene calls are TRBV5-5 and TRBJ2-1, with D possibly TRBD2 on 5 matching bases. The CDR3 runs 17 residues. Per germline, CDR1 SGHKS and CDR2 YYEKEE (reference sequence). Trimming took off 4 bases at V and 4 bases at J, with 21 bases between the two ends. CDR3 residues: CASSLYTGEVLYNEQFF. The CDR3, as DNA: TGTGCCAGCAGCCTTTATACCGGGGAAGTCCTATACAATGAGCAGTTCTTC.

V and J are TRBV3-1 and TRBJ2-3, with 7 bases lining up with TRBD2. Trimming cost V 3 bases and J 3 bases; bases outside gene matches: 9. Germline loops: CDR1 LGHDT, CDR2 YNNKEL (reference sequence). CDR3 length: 16 residues. The CDR3 loop reads CASSHVPWGGTDTQYF. The CDR3 DNA reads as TGTGCCAGCAGCCACGTACCCTGGGGGGGAACAGATACGCAGTATTTT.

This sequence joins TRBV19 and TRBJ2-7, with 13 bases lining up with TRBD2. Germline-derived CDR1 and CDR2 are LNHDA and SQIVND (reference sequence). With 6 bases clipped from V and 7 bases from J, the junction kept 9 bases outside the gene matches. The CDR3 covers 15 residues. DNA of the CDR3: TGTGCCAGTAGCCTCGGACTAGCGGGAGCTCGAGAGCAGTACTTC. Protein sequence: CASSLGLAGAREQYF. The variable domain in full, with the rest retrieved from reference TRBV19 and TRBJ2-7, is DGGITQSPKYLFRKEGQNVTLSCEQNLNHDAMYWYRQDPGQGLRLIYYSQIVNDFQKGDIAEGYSVSREKKESFPLTVTSAQKNPTAFYLCASSLGLAGAREQYFGPGTRLTVT.